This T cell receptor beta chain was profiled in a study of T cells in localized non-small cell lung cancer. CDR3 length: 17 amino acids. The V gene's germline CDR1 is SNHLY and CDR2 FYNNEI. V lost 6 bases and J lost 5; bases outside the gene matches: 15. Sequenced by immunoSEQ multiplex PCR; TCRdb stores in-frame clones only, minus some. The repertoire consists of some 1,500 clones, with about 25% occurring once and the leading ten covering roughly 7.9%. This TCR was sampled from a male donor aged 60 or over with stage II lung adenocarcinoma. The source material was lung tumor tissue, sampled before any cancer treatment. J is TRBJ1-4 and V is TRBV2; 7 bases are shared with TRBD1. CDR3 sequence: CASSGILAGQLNEKLFF. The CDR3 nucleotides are TGTGCCAGCAGCGGGATATTGGCGGGACAGTTAAATGAAAAACTGTTTTTT.